The 31 T cell receptor beta chains below come from one sample, sequenced in a study of PD-L1 blockade in urothelial cancer. Repertoires were generated with immunoSEQ multiplex PCR, while TCRdb's copy carries only in-frame clones and drops some. The repertoire holds some 100,000 clones, with roughly nine tenths as singletons. Here the sequenced sample was PBMCs, taken around atezolizumab (anti-PD-L1) treatment. Receptor source: a woman older than 75 with urothelial cancer.

The chain links TRBV4-1 to TRBJ1-2; TRBD1 matches 12 bases. Germline CDR1 reads MGHRA; CDR2 reads YSYEKL. V gave up 3 bases and J gave up 2 bases; unmatched junction bases: 10. The CDR3 totals 18 residues. The CDR3 DNA reads as TGCGCCAGCAGCCAGCCCCGGGACAGGGGGCAGGAAAACTATGGCTACACCTTC. This gives the protein CASSQPRDRGQENYGYTF.

The CDR3 spells CASIVDRAHNYGYTF. The CDR3 DNA follows: TGTGCCAGCATCGTCGACAGGGCTCATAACTATGGCTACACCTTC. This sequence joins TRBV6-1 and TRBJ1-2; 7 positions match TRBD1. After removal of 7 bases from V and 1 base from J, the junction contained 9 bases not matched to a gene. Germline CDR1 MNHNS, CDR2 SASEGT. CDR3 size: 15 residues.

The rearrangement links TRBV7-9 to TRBJ2-1; tentative D call: TRBD1 (6 bases). CDR1 and CDR2 (germline): SEHNR, FQNEAQ (reference sequence). Trimming stripped 5 bases from V and 8 bases from J, with 16 bases between. CDR3 size: 14 residues. The CDR3 DNA reads as TGTGCCAGCAGCCCCAACAGGGTTGTCTATGAGCAGTTCTTC. This translates into CASSPNRVVYEQFF.

The chain carries TRBV10-3 and TRBJ2-3; TRBD2 might be the D (6 bases). CDR1 is ENHRY, CDR2 SYGVKD, per germline. This CDR3 is 15 amino acids long. V was cut by 10 bases and J by 0 bases, with 17 bases left in between. The CDR3 nucleotides are TGTGCCACGACCGGTAGCGGCCAAAGCACAGATACGCAGTATTTT. It yields the protein CATTGSGQSTDTQYF.

The rearrangement joins TRBV5-6 to TRBJ1-2; D gene unclear. The V end lost 0 bases, the J end lost 8 bases, and 23 bases lay between the germline ends. The germline gives CDR1 SGHDT, CDR2 YYEEEE. There are 17 residues in the CDR3. The CDR3 DNA follows: TGTGCCAGCAGCTTGGGGGCCGACCGCCCCTCTATAGGCGGCTACACCTTC. It yields the protein CASSLGADRPSIGGYTF.

This chain connects TRBV6-1 to TRBJ1-5, with D maybe TRBD1 (6 bases). Per the germline V gene, CDR1 is MNHNS and CDR2 is SASEGT. V shed 4 bases and J shed 1 base, with 11 bases lying between them. The CDR3 consists of 15 residues. The CDR3 DNA reads TGTGCCAGCAGTGCGACAGGTAGAAGCAATCAGCCCCAGCATTTT. Translating gives CASSATGRSNQPQHF.

The chain uses TRBV28 and TRBJ1-2, with 11 bases fitting TRBD1. Germline CDR1 reads MDHEN; CDR2 reads SYDVKM. Trimming at V came to 5 bases and at J to 8 bases, leaving 13 bases not matched to a gene. The length of the CDR3 is 16 residues. CDR3 in amino acids: CASSPGQGVTAGGYTF. The CDR3 DNA reads as TGTGCCAGCAGTCCGGGACAGGGGGTCACAGCCGGAGGCTACACCTTC.

CDR3 in DNA: TGTGCCAGCAGCGTAGGAGGGACAACTAATGAAAAACTGTTTTTT. This codes for CASSVGGTTNEKLFF. J is TRBJ1-4 and V is TRBV9, with D unresolved. The germline gives CDR1 SGDLS, CDR2 YYNGEE. V shed 0 bases and J shed 0 bases, with 6 bases lying between them. This CDR3 is built from 15 residues.

The V call is TRBV10-1, the J call TRBJ2-3; D remains unclear. Germline lookup yields CDR1 WNHNN and CDR2 SYGVQD (reference sequence). The ends were cut back, 6 bases at V and 4 bases at J, with 11 bases in the middle. The CDR3 spans 13 residues. CDR3 bases: TGCGCCAGCAGGAACGATCGGGCAGATACGCAGTATTTT. It translates to CASRNDRADTQYF.

This chain joins TRBV5-1 and TRBJ2-1; 12 bases match TRBD2. The germline gives CDR1 SGHRS, CDR2 YFSETQ. The ends lost 3 bases at V and 0 bases at J; junction bases unmatched: 4. This CDR3 has 17 residues. In DNA, the CDR3 is TGCGCCAGCAGCTCGCTGACTAGCGGGAGCTCCTACAATGAGCAGTTCTTC. Encoded protein: CASSSLTSGSSYNEQFF.

This chain links TRBV25-1 with TRBJ2-5, with TRBD2 as a possible D gene (5 bases). Germline V gene lookup returns CDR1 MGHDK and CDR2 SYGVNS. V lost 5 bases to trimming and J lost 5 bases, with 18 bases between them. This CDR3 comprises 15 residues. The CDR3 nucleotides are TGTGCCAGCAGTAACACCCCCGGTAGGGAGGAGACCCAGTACTTC. As protein: CASSNTPGREETQYF.

This clone was seen more than once but under ten times. The genes are TRBV18 and TRBJ1-5; 7 bases are a match to TRBD1. The germline V gene encodes CDR1 KGHSH and CDR2 LQKENI. The CDR3 contains 15 residues. The V gene end was trimmed by 5 bases and the J gene end by 1 base; junction bases not matched to a gene: 5. Here the CDR3 reads CASSEPGQSNQPQHF. The CDR3 DNA is TGTGCCAGCTCAGAACCGGGACAGAGCAATCAGCCCCAGCATTTT.

CDR3 region: CASSPRRGNEQFF. CDR3 nucleotides: TGTGCCAGCAGTCCCCGTCGGGGGAATGAGCAGTTCTTC. The gene calls are TRBV7-8 and TRBJ2-1; D possibly corresponds to TRBD2 (6 bases). The germline CDR1 and CDR2 sequences are SGHVS and FQNEAQ. V lost 6 bases and J lost 7, with 13 bases in between. This CDR3 has 13 residues. Based on the CDR3 plus reference TRBV7-8 and TRBJ2-1, the full variable domain is GAGVSQSPRYKVAKRGQDVALRCDPISGHVSLFWYQQALGQGPEFLTYFQNEAQLDKSGLPSDRFFAERPEGSVSTLKIQRTQQEDSAVYLCASSPRRGNEQFFGPGTRLTVL.

This sequence joins TRBV5-1 and TRBJ2-7, with 8 positions matching TRBD1. CDR1 is SGHRS and CDR2 is YFSETQ in the germline V gene. The CDR3 extends over 15 amino acids. J lost 4 bases, V lost 4 bases, and 10 bases had no gene match. CDR3 nucleotide sequence: TGCGCCAGCAGCAGGGGACAGGCCGATTTTTACGAGCAGTACTTC. Its translation is CASSRGQADFYEQYF.

The CDR3 is CASTVGSGGLSGANVLTF. CDR3 DNA: TGCGCCAGCACGGTGGGTTCAGGGGGCCTCTCTGGGGCCAACGTCCTGACTTTC. The genes are TRBV5-1 and TRBJ2-6; TRBD1 agrees at 8 bases. The CDR3 is 18 residues long. From germline, CDR1 is SGHRS and CDR2 YFSETQ. Trimming took 6 bases from V and 0 from J; bases not matched to a gene: 11.

V is TRBV7-3 and J is TRBJ1-1; the D is unclear. This CDR3 is built from 13 residues. Trimming removed 2 bases at V and 9 bases at J, with 13 bases between. From germline, CDR1 is SGHTA and CDR2 FQGTGA. CDR3 coding DNA: TGTGCCAGCAGCTTAGACTCCTTGAACCAAGCTTTCTTT. It translates to CASSLDSLNQAFF. The full variable domain, rest sourced from reference TRBV7-3 and TRBJ1-1, is GAGVSQTPSNKVTEKGKYVELRCDPISGHTALYWYRQSLGQGPEFLIYFQGTGAADDSGLPNDRFFAVRPEGSVSTLKIQRTERGDSAVYLCASSLDSLNQAFFGQGTRLTVV.

V is TRBV5-5 and J is TRBJ2-2; tentatively, D is TRBD1 (6 bases). The CDR3 sequence is 15 residues long. Trimming took off 2 bases at V and 3 bases at J, with 11 bases between the two ends. Germline values: CDR1 SGHKS, CDR2 YYEKEE (reference sequence). The CDR3 protein is CASSFTGSDTGELFF. Written as DNA, the CDR3 is TGTGCCAGCAGCTTCACAGGGTCGGACACCGGGGAGCTGTTTTTT.

V and J are TRBV14 and TRBJ1-1; no clear D. This CDR3 region has 13 residues. Germline V gene lookup returns CDR1 SGHDN and CDR2 FVKESK. V lost 1 base, J lost 3 bases, and 6 bases lay in between. The CDR3: CASSQGTDTEAFF. CDR3 coding DNA: TGTGCCAGCAGCCAAGGAACAGACACTGAAGCTTTCTTT.

The chain is built from TRBV18 and TRBJ2-1, with D perhaps TRBD1 (6 bases). Looked up from germline, CDR1 is KGHSH and CDR2 is LQKENI. The CDR3 loop spans 15 amino acids. The ends were cut back, 2 bases at V and 8 bases at J, with 16 bases in the middle. The CDR3 sequence is CASSPFLDSAHEQFF. The CDR3 nucleotides are TGTGCCAGCTCACCATTTTTGGACAGTGCCCATGAGCAGTTCTTC.

V and J are TRBV30 and TRBJ2-2, with 7 bases matching TRBD2. Losses at the gene ends were 4 bases for V and 6 bases for J; bases not matched to a gene: 5. The CDR3 loop spans 13 amino acids. Germline V CDR1 and CDR2: GTSNPN, SVGIG (reference sequence). CDR3 DNA: TGTGCCTGGAACGAGGGAGGGCCCGGGGAGCTGTTTTTT. This codes for CAWNEGGPGELFF.

The J gene is TRBJ2-7, the V gene TRBV4-1, with 8 bases identical to TRBD1. This CDR3 comprises 16 residues. Germline CDR1 MGHRA, CDR2 YSYEKL. V was pared by 3 bases and J by 0 bases, with 7 bases of the junction left unmatched. Here the CDR3 DNA reads TGCGCCAGCAGCCAGCATCCGGGACAGGACTCCTACGAGCAGTACTTC. Its protein product is CASSQHPGQDSYEQYF.

This clone is a singleton in its sample. The chain is built from TRBV11-2 and TRBJ2-7; the match to TRBD2 covers 9 bases. The CDR3 is 14 residues long. Looked up from germline, CDR1 is SGHAT and CDR2 is FQNNGV. V shed 5 bases, J shed 8 bases, and the junction held 10 bases outside the gene matches. For the CDR3, the DNA is TGTGCCAGCAGCCCCGTGTCTAGCGGGACCCAGCAGTACTTC. It encodes CASSPVSSGTQQYF.

J is TRBJ1-5 and V is TRBV19, with TRBD1 matching 11 bases. There are 15 residues in the CDR3. Germline V gene sequence: CDR1 LNHDA, CDR2 SQIVND (reference sequence). The J segment lost 6 bases and the V segment lost 4 bases, leaving 5 bases of the junction unmatched. This chain's CDR3 is CASSTGTGGGQPQHF. CDR3 bases: TGTGCCAGTAGTACCGGGACAGGGGGGGGTCAGCCCCAGCATTTT.

In the case of this clone: Additional DNA sequences in this sample encode the identical CDR3. The CDR3 loop is CAWSVPGGSYNEQFF. CDR3 sequence (DNA): TGTGCCTGGAGTGTTCCGGGTGGGTCCTACAATGAGCAGTTCTTC. V and J are TRBV30 and TRBJ2-1; no definite D call. V dropped 0 bases and J dropped 1 base, with 10 bases sitting between them. The CDR3 runs 15 residues. The germline V gene encodes CDR1 GTSNPN and CDR2 SVGIG (reference sequence).

The chain recombines TRBV5-1 with TRBJ2-1; 12 bases match TRBD2. CDR3 length: 17 residues. In germline, CDR1 is SGHRS, CDR2 YFSETQ. V was pared by 0 bases and J by 10 bases, with 11 bases of the junction left unmatched. The CDR3 DNA is TGCGCCAGCAGCTTGGGGCGCCTAGCGGGAGGGCCGGGGGAGCAGTTCTTC. It translates to CASSLGRLAGGPGEQFF.

V usage is TRBV15 and J usage is TRBJ2-3; D uncertain. Deletions cut 5 bases from V and 4 bases from J, with 10 bases between. CDR1 is LNHNV and CDR2 is YYDKDF in the germline V gene (reference sequence). The CDR3 is 13 amino acids. CDR3 nucleotide sequence: TGTGCCACCAGCGCACCCGCGTCAGATACGCAGTATTTT. As protein: CATSAPASDTQYF.

J is TRBJ2-2 and V is TRBV7-8, with TRBD2 matching over 10 bases. The junction had 1 base not matched to a gene; V was cut back by 1 base and J by 2 bases. The CDR3 is 16 residues long. Germline CDR1 and CDR2: SGHVS and FQNEAQ. The CDR3 DNA reads as TGTGCCAGCAGCTTAGGGACTAGCGGAAACACCGGGGAGCTGTTTTTT. Its protein product is CASSLGTSGNTGELFF.

The rearrangement links TRBV11-3 to TRBJ2-1; 10 bases are shared with TRBD1. CDR3 length: 17 residues. V was clipped by 4 bases and J by 6 bases; unmatched bases: 12. CDR1 and CDR2 (germline): SGHNT, YENEEA. Here the CDR3 reads CASSSSSSGQGINEQFF. CDR3 sequence (DNA): TGTGCCAGCAGCTCATCCTCTTCGGGACAGGGGATCAATGAGCAGTTCTTC.

V usage is TRBV30 and J usage is TRBJ2-7; 7 nucleotides align to TRBD1. Per germline, CDR1 GTSNPN and CDR2 SVGIG (reference sequence). V was pared by 2 bases and J by 1 base, with 5 bases of the junction left unmatched. The CDR3 covers 14 residues. DNA for the CDR3: TGTGCCTGGAGTCCTGGACAGGCTTCCTACGAGCAGTACTTC. Residues: CAWSPGQASYEQYF.

The rearrangement uses TRBV6-1 and TRBJ1-5; D not resolved. CDR3 length: 13 amino acids. V lost 6 bases, J lost 5 bases, and 11 bases lay in between. CDR1 is MNHNS, CDR2 SASEGT, per germline. The CDR3 DNA follows: TGTGCCAGCAGCCGGGAATCGGATCAGCCCCAGCATTTT. It translates to CASSRESDQPQHF.

This chain uses TRBV7-2 with TRBJ2-7; 11 positions match TRBD2. V was pared by 4 bases and J by 5 bases, with 13 bases of the junction left unmatched. Germline V gives CDR1 SGHTA, CDR2 FQGNSA. There are 17 residues in the CDR3. CDR3 in DNA: TGTGCCAGCAGCTGGATCCGAATAGCGGGAGGGCCCCACGAGCAGTACTTC. Translating gives CASSWIRIAGGPHEQYF. Complete variable domain (other parts from reference TRBV7-2 and TRBJ2-7): GAGVSQSPSNKVTEKGKDVELRCDPISGHTALYWYRQSLGQGLEFLIYFQGNSAPDKSGLPSDRFSAERTGGSVSTLTIQRTQQEDSAVYLCASSWIRIAGGPHEQYFGPGTRLTVT.